A single TCR beta chain is shown here with its context. The antigen remains unidentified. The V gene lost 7 bases and the J gene lost 4 bases, with 19 bases spanning the gap. The germline CDR1 and CDR2 sequences are MNHEY and SVGAGI. The length of the CDR3 is 15 residues. Assay used: immunoSEQ multiplex PCR; TCRdb lists only in-frame clones, some missing. The table has roughly 120,000 clones, 88% seen once; the top ten hold 3.5%. The source of the sample is a study of T cell responses to AZD1222 COVID-19 vaccine. Findings of the study overall: It was only a handful of AZD1222 recipients who were seropositive at baseline. The repertoires were collected only after the peak T cell response. Spike was spanned by vaccine-associated CD4 TCRs, which were dominant at 160-218 and 743-854. White British donors predominated, females outnumbered males, and clonal diversity was possibly underestimated.

The starting material was peripheral blood, obtained 28 days after the second AZD1222 dose. The clonotype originates from an adult who received the AZD1222 COVID-19 vaccine. J is TRBJ1-2 and V is TRBV6-5, with a possible D match to TRBD1 (6 bases). CDR3 DNA: TGTGCCAGCACCGAAGGGTGGGACACCTTCTATGGCTACACCTTC. This encodes CASTEGWDTFYGYTF.